This TCR beta chain was found in a study of T-cell memory formation after mild COVID-19. As to this clonotype: Its antigen is not identified.

TCRdb passed the 5' RACE reads through MiXCR, listing each CDR3 protein once. The data hold approximately 570,000 distinct CDR3 sequences, with under 20% observed a single time. There are 15 residues in the CDR3. Study results and limitations: Whereas later expanders leaned CD4+, clones contracting day 15 to 85 showed a balanced CD4/CD8 makeup.

Material for sequencing was PBMCs or a T cell subset sorted from them (not recorded which). The receptor was isolated from an adult woman who had mild COVID-19 (a few samples of this study predate the infection). Cell type and time point are not known. This chain links TRBV21-1 with TRBJ1-2. TRBV21-1 is recorded as a pseudogene. The CDR3 DNA reads as TGTGCCAGCAGCAAAGTTATCTTTACTAACTATGGCTACACCTTC. This codes for CASSKVIFTNYGYTF.